These 21 T cell receptor beta chains originate from one sample sequenced in a study of IL-17A CD8 T cells in psoriatic arthritis synovium. After 1.5 hours of PMA and ionomycin stimulation, cells were labeled by IL-17A and IFNgamma secretion assays. The synovial fluid came from psoriatic arthritis joints with active inflammation. Only in-frame clones appear in the TCRdb table, and some are missing; sequencing was by immunoSEQ multiplex PCR. The sample includes about 2,200 clones, around three quarters of them seen just once. Sequenced: IFN-gamma+ CD8+ T cells from synovial fluid. Subset noted: IL-17A-IFNgamma+ memory CD8+ (Tc1) cells. The receptor set was obtained from a human donor with psoriatic arthritis.

The chain carries TRBV5-5 and TRBJ2-5; a weak D match, TRBD1 (5 bases). There are 14 residues in the CDR3. Germline CDR1 reads SGHKS; CDR2 reads YYEKEE (reference sequence). Between the trimmed V and J ends, which lost 4 bases and 0 bases, there was a span of 10 bases. Here the CDR3 reads CASSLQGYQETQYF. CDR3 DNA: TGTGCCAGCAGCCTCCAGGGTTACCAAGAGACCCAGTACTTC. Full variable domain (outside the CDR3, taken from reference TRBV5-5 and TRBJ2-5): DAGVTQSPTHLIKTRGQQVTLRCSPISGHKSVSWYQQVLGQGPQFIFQYYEKEERGRGNFPDRFSARQFPNYSSELNVNALLLGDSALYLCASSLQGYQETQYFGPGTRLLVL.

This clone was counted a single time. This chain uses TRBV5-1 with TRBJ2-7; the D gene could be TRBD1 or TRBD2 (6 bases each). V lost 0 bases and J 4 bases, leaving 23 bases between the germline ends. The CDR3 has 18 residues. CDR1 and CDR2 from the germline V gene are SGHRS and YFSETQ. The CDR3 bases are TGCGCCAGCAGCTTGGAAGGGGCGGCGGGACCGGGGGCTTACGAGCAGTACTTC. Its translation: CASSLEGAAGPGAYEQYF. The whole variable domain, remainder taken from reference TRBV5-1 and TRBJ2-7, is KAGVTQTPRYLIKTRGQQVTLSCSPISGHRSVSWYQQTPGQGLQFLFEYFSETQRNKGNFPGRFSGRQFSNSRSEMNVSTLELGDSALYLCASSLEGAAGPGAYEQYFGPGTRLTVT.

The chain links TRBV7-2 to TRBJ2-2; D ambiguous. CDR1 SGHTA and CDR2 FQGNSA come from the germline V gene. V shed 3 bases and J shed 2 bases, with 7 bases lying between them. There are 14 residues in the CDR3. DNA for the CDR3: TGTGCCAGCAGCTTTGGCCTTAACACCGGGGAGCTGTTTTTT. Translated, it gives CASSFGLNTGELFF.

The table lists this clone with a few counts. In nucleotides, the CDR3 is TGTGCCAGCAGCGACCGGGACTCGGGGAATGAGCAGTTCTTC. Residues: CASSDRDSGNEQFF. The V gene is TRBV9, the J gene TRBJ2-1; tentatively, D is TRBD2 (6 bases). CDR1 is SGDLS and CDR2 is YYNGEE in the germline V gene. The CDR3 covers 14 residues. V lost 3 bases, J lost 7 bases, and 14 bases lay in between.

V usage is TRBV7-9 and J usage is TRBJ2-3; the D gene is possibly TRBD2 (6 bases). Germline V gene lookup returns CDR1 SEHNR and CDR2 FQNEAQ (reference sequence). CDR3 length: 14 residues. V was cut by 3 bases and J by 4 bases, with 11 bases left in between. The CDR3 loop reads CASSFSREPDTQYF. The CDR3 DNA is TGTGCCAGCAGCTTCTCCCGGGAGCCAGATACGCAGTATTTT.

The CDR3 bases are TGTGCCATCAGTGAGTCGAGGGAAGGGGGCAATGAGCAGTTCTTC. Its translation: CAISESREGGNEQFF. J is TRBJ2-1 and V is TRBV10-3; possibly TRBD1 for D (6 bases). Trimming took off 0 bases at V and 6 bases at J, with 12 bases between the two ends. Germline V gene data show CDR1 as ENHRY and CDR2 as SYGVKD. The CDR3 consists of 15 residues.

The genes are TRBV10-3 and TRBJ2-5, with TRBD2 as a possible D gene (6 bases). The CDR3 has 14 amino acids. CDR1 ENHRY and CDR2 SYGVKD come from the germline V gene. V lost 4 bases to trimming and J lost 7 bases, with 16 bases between them. CDR3 protein: CAISAGGGEATQYF. The CDR3 DNA sequence: TGTGCCATCAGTGCTGGAGGCGGGGAAGCGACCCAGTACTTC.

The V gene is TRBV7-8, the J gene TRBJ2-7; no definite D call. The V gene lost 5 bases and the J gene lost 5 bases, with 13 bases spanning the gap. This CDR3 is 13 amino acids long. Germline V gives CDR1 SGHVS, CDR2 FQNEAQ. As DNA, the CDR3 is TGTGCCAGCAGCCATTGGGGTCGGCACGAGCAGTACTTC. Its protein is CASSHWGRHEQYF.

This clone was seen only once. The V and J genes are TRBV6-5 and TRBJ2-1; D may be TRBD2 (6 bases). Germline V CDR1 and CDR2: MNHEY, SVGAGI. V gave up 6 bases and J gave up 7 bases, with 10 bases separating them. This CDR3 spans 12 amino acids. The CDR3 nucleotides are TGTGCCAGCAGCCCAAGCGGGAATGAGCAGTTCTTC. This encodes CASSPSGNEQFF.

Only a few counts were recorded for this clone. This chain links TRBV28 with TRBJ2-3; 9 bases fit TRBD2. The CDR3 runs to 16 residues. V lost 2 bases and J lost 1; bases outside the gene matches: 4. Germline V lookup: CDR1 MDHEN, CDR2 SYDVKM. The CDR3 is CASSLLAGFGTDTQYF. CDR3 bases: TGTGCCAGCAGTTTACTAGCGGGATTTGGCACAGATACGCAGTATTTT.

The chain has TRBV5-6 and TRBJ2-7; D is perhaps TRBD2 (5 bases). The length of the CDR3 is 15 residues. V shed 1 base and J shed 3 bases, with 14 bases lying between them. Germline CDR1 is SGHDT and CDR2 is YYEEEE. DNA of the CDR3: TGTGCCAGCAGCTTGTCAGCGGACGGTTTCTACGAGCAGTACTTC. Translating it yields CASSLSADGFYEQYF.

Here the CDR3 reads CASSSGTLGNTIYF. In DNA form, the CDR3 reads TGTGCCAGTAGTTCCGGGACACTCGGAAACACCATATATTTT. The V gene is TRBV19, the J gene TRBJ1-3; TRBD1 might be the D (6 bases). V was trimmed by 5 bases and J by 4 bases, leaving 12 bases between them. The CDR3 has 14 residues. Germline V gives CDR1 LNHDA, CDR2 SQIVND (reference sequence).

This clone was detected a few times. This chain connects TRBV5-4 to TRBJ1-1; D not resolved. From germline, CDR1 is SGHNT and CDR2 YYREEE (reference sequence). CDR3 length: 13 residues. Between the trimmed V and J ends, which lost 2 bases and 10 bases, there was a span of 15 bases. The CDR3 DNA follows: TGTGCCAGCAGCTTCTCGGGGAACAGTTTAGCTTTCTTT. This encodes CASSFSGNSLAFF.

This clone was detected a few times. The DNA of the CDR3 is TGTGCCACCAGCCTTAGCGGGATCTCCTACAATGAGCAGTTCTTC. Amino acids: CATSLSGISYNEQFF. This chain uses TRBV15 with TRBJ2-1, with TRBD2 matching over 8 bases. V shed 5 bases, J shed 0 bases, and the junction held 3 bases outside the gene matches. CDR3 length: 15 amino acids. The germline V gene encodes CDR1 LNHNV and CDR2 YYDKDF (reference sequence).

J is TRBJ2-7 and V is TRBV18; no definite D call. This CDR3 is 13 amino acids long. CDR1 is KGHSH and CDR2 is LQKENI in the germline V gene. V gave up 6 bases and J gave up 5 bases, with 14 bases separating them. The CDR3 is CASSPAFRHEQYV. CDR3 in DNA: TGTGCCAGCTCCCCCGCTTTCCGCCACGAGCAGTACGTC.

The rearrangement links TRBV6-6 to TRBJ1-4; D uncertain. Germline V gene data show CDR1 as MNHNY and CDR2 as SVGAGI (reference sequence). V lost 4 bases and J 0 bases, leaving 9 bases between the germline ends. The CDR3 has 15 residues. CDR3 nucleotide sequence: TGTGCCAGCAGTTCGGACTATCCAACTAATGAAAAACTGTTTTTT. Translation: CASSSDYPTNEKLFF.

The chain recombines TRBV4-2 with TRBJ2-1; 8 positions match TRBD1. Trimming took 0 bases from V and 4 from J; bases not matched to a gene: 5. Germline assignment: CDR1 LGHNA and CDR2 YNFKEQ. The CDR3 totals 16 residues. The CDR3 coding sequence is TGTGCCAGCAGCCAAGATCACGGACAGGGTTACAATGAGCAGTTCTTC. Translated, it gives CASSQDHGQGYNEQFF.

This clone has just one count. The J gene is TRBJ2-1, the V gene TRBV27; TRBD2 matches at 11 bases. Germline values: CDR1 MNHEY, CDR2 SMNVEV (reference sequence). CDR3 length: 17 amino acids. V shed 3 bases and J 0 bases; nucleotides not matched to a gene: 4. The CDR3 sequence is CASSFTSGRSSYNEQFF. CDR3 sequence (DNA): TGTGCCAGCAGTTTTACTAGCGGGAGAAGCTCCTACAATGAGCAGTTCTTC.

V and J are TRBV2 and TRBJ2-7; TRBD1 agrees at 11 bases. The trim removed 2 bases at V and 5 bases at J, leaving 5 bases unmatched. Per germline, CDR1 SNHLY and CDR2 FYNNEI. This CDR3 spans 15 amino acids. CDR3 amino acids: CASSELGQGADEQYV. CDR3 DNA: TGTGCCAGCAGTGAACTTGGACAGGGGGCCGACGAGCAGTACGTC.

This CDR3 is CSTSASGRAQETQYF. Here the CDR3 DNA reads TGCAGCACTTCAGCGAGCGGGAGGGCCCAAGAGACCCAGTACTTC. The genes are TRBV29-1 and TRBJ2-5; 10 bases map to TRBD2. After removal of 8 bases from V and 1 base from J, the junction contained 10 bases not matched to a gene. The CDR3 loop spans 15 amino acids. CDR1 is SQVTM and CDR2 is ANQGSEA in the germline V gene.

This clone was seen a handful of times. The chain is built from TRBV5-6 and TRBJ2-5, with D uncertain. Trimming stripped 0 bases from V and 7 bases from J, with 13 bases between. Germline V gene lookup returns CDR1 SGHDT and CDR2 YYEEEE. This CDR3 has 14 residues. As DNA, the CDR3 is TGTGCCAGCAGCTTGGTTTCGGATCGAGGGACCCAGTACTTC. It specifies CASSLVSDRGTQYF. The whole variable domain, remainder taken from reference TRBV5-6 and TRBJ2-5, is DAGVTQSPTHLIKTRGQQVTLRCSPKSGHDTVSWYQQALGQGPQFIFQYYEEEERQRGNFPDRFSGHQFPNYSSELNVNALLLGDSALYLCASSLVSDRGTQYFGPGTRLLVL.